This entry concerns a single T cell receptor (beta chain). Its antigen is unidentified. This specimen comes from a study of a mutant IDH1 vaccine in newly diagnosed glioma. Looking at the study overall: Onset of vaccination occurred 4-6 weeks following radiotherapy alone, or with temozolomide cycles. The treated population exhibited a male proportion of roughly 62%, a female proportion of approximately 38%, and a mean age of approximately 42 years. Beforehand, treatment had been radiotherapy, temozolomide, or both; the majority received both.

General study findings and limits: Seemingly, pseudoprogression had no relation to changes in the top peripheral T cell clonotypes.

Time point defined: week 23, last vaccination. Topical imiquimod was applied with each vaccine dose, which held 300 ug of mutant IDH1 20-mer peptide. The germline V and J ends were trimmed by 8 bases and 3 bases, with 20 bases remaining between them. In germline, CDR1 is SEHNR, CDR2 FQNEAQ (reference sequence). The CDR3 is 16 amino acids. Here immunoSEQ multiplex PCR was the method, and the copy in TCRdb shows in-frame clones only, minus some. The data show roughly 19,000 clones, around 80% seen once. The receptor comes from a man under 40 with glioma. The genes are TRBV7-9 and TRBJ2-1; D might be TRBD2 (6 bases). The specimen comprised PBMCs, sampled from a glioma patient whose treatment included an IDH1 peptide vaccine. CDR3 DNA: TGTGCCAGCCCTATGGGGGAGGACGGATACTACAATGAGCAGTTCTTC. Its protein product is CASPMGEDGYYNEQFF.